The clone carrying this T cell receptor beta chain turned up a few times. Using RNA transcripts as the source, TCR beta CDR3 regions were amplified. The HTBI set primed first-round TCR CDR3 RT-PCR. TCRdb used MiXCR to reprocess the multiplex PCR reads, holding one entry per CDR3 protein. The sample has fewer than 550,000 distinct CDR3 sequences, 15% to 17% seen once; the top ten hold roughly 8%. The sample belongs to a study of T cells in Graves' hyperthyroidism and ophthalmopathy. CDR1 is SQVTM, CDR2 ANQGSEA, per germline. This CDR3 contains 17 residues. Trimming stripped 4 bases from V and 0 bases from J, with 18 bases between.

The sequence came from a woman aged 18-29 years with Graves' hyperthyroidism. V is TRBV29-1 and J is TRBJ2-2; unclear D gene. Specimen: blood. CDR3 sequence: CSVAVRSGFANTGELFF. The CDR3 nucleotides are TGCAGCGTTGCCGTAAGAAGTGGGTTCGCGAACACCGGGGAGCTGTTTTTT.